This T cell receptor (beta chain) is drawn from a study of post-analysis software for immune sequencing data. Study at large: Patients with relapsing-remitting, secondary progressive and progressive-relapsing multiple sclerosis courses were all represented. Study outcomes and limitations: Comparison with controls showed significantly lower normalized Chao1 diversity in multiple sclerosis patients.

Unique molecular identifiers were built into the TCR beta cDNA libraries. Out of roughly 0.85 to 10 million T cells, some 480,000 cDNA molecules were generated. TCRdb fed the PCR reads into MiXCR, producing one record per CDR3 protein. The sample yields about 770,000 distinct CDR3 sequences, roughly 46% seen once. A remark on this clonotype: Its specificity is not known.

The TCR was taken from a girl aged 10 to 17 with multiple sclerosis. Sequencing was done on a sample of blood.

Written as DNA, the CDR3 is TGTGCCAGCAGTCTCAGGGTTGGCGGCTACACCTTC. Its translation: CASSLRVGGYTF. The genes are TRBV12-3 or TRBV12-4 and TRBJ1-2; the D gene is possibly TRBD1 (5 bases). Trimming stripped 5 bases from V and 8 bases from J, with 12 bases between. The CDR3 is 12 residues long.